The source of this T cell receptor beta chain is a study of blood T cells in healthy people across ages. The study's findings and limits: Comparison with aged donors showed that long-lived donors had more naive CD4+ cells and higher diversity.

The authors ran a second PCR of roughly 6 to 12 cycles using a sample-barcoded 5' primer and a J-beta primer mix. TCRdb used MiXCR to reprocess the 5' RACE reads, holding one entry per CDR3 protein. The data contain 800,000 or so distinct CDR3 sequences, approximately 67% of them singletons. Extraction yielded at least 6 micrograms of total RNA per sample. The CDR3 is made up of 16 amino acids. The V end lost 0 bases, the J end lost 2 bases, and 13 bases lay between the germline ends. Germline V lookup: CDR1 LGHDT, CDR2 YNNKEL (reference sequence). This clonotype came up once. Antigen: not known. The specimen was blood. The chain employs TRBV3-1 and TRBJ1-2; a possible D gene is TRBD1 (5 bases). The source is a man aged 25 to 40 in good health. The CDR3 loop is CASSQEGGSGNYGYTF. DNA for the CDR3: TGTGCCAGCAGCCAAGAGGGGGGATCGGGAAACTATGGCTACACCTTC.